This is a list of T cell receptor beta chains from one sample in a study of tumor-infiltrating lymphocytes in primary liver carcinoma. Each CDR3 protein gets one entry after TCRdb re-called the multiplex PCR reads with MiXCR. The sample contains about 44,000 distinct CDR3 sequences, roughly 77% of which appear only once. The sequenced sample consisted of liver tumor tissue from sampling region 3. These TCRs come from a man in his forties with primary liver carcinoma and hepatitis B virus infection. CDR3s include the opening cysteine and the closing phenylalanine or tryptophan. The order of the fields is J gene, clone size, D gene, V gene, CDR3 protein, CDR3 DNA. The D gene is left open where the match is weak. Only part of the rows carry a size: once, few, many, or a class if the clone is expanded.

J gene: TRBJ2-5
clone size: NA
D gene: NA
V gene: TRBV11-2
CDR3 protein: CASRYWDSAHQETLYF
CDR3 DNA: TGTGCCAGCAGATACTGGGACTCGGCCCACCAAGAGACCCTGTACTTC

J gene: TRBJ2-2
clone size: once
D gene: NA
V gene: TRBV11-2
CDR3 protein: CASTSRQASNTGELFF
CDR3 DNA: TGTGCCAGCACTTCCAGACAAGCTTCGAACACCGGGGAGCTGTTTTTT

J gene: TRBJ2-5
clone size: NA
D gene: TRBD2
V gene: TRBV10-3
CDR3 protein: CAISESSSGRGWRETQCF
CDR3 DNA: TGTGCCATCAGTGAGTCCTCTAGCGGGAGGGGATGGCGAGAGACCCAGTGCTTC

J gene: TRBJ2-1
clone size: NA
D gene: NA
V gene: TRBV29-1
CDR3 protein: CSADKMNEQFF
CDR3 DNA: TGCAGCGCCGATAAGATGAATGAGCAGTTCTTC

J gene: TRBJ2-7
clone size: many
D gene: NA
V gene: TRBV4-1
CDR3 protein: CASSQDVAEEQYF
CDR3 DNA: TGCGCCAGCAGCCAAGATGTAGCGGAGGAGCAGTACTTC

J gene: TRBJ2-1
clone size: NA
D gene: NA
V gene: TRBV11-2
CDR3 protein: CASSPGYNGQFF
CDR3 DNA: TGTGCCAGCAGCCCGGGATACAATGGGCAGTTCTTC

J gene: TRBJ2-7
clone size: NA
D gene: TRBD2
V gene: TRBV4-1
CDR3 protein: CASSRDYFYDQYF
CDR3 DNA: TGCGCCAGCAGCCGGGACTACTTCTACGATCAGTACTTC

J gene: TRBJ2-5
clone size: NA
D gene: TRBD2
V gene: TRBV29-1
CDR3 protein: CSMAPGTSGNEETQYF
CDR3 DNA: TGCAGCATGGCGCCAGGGACTAGCGGCAATGAAGAGACCCAGTACTTC

J gene: TRBJ2-3
clone size: NA
D gene: NA
V gene: TRBV12-3/TRBV12-4
CDR3 protein: CASILNSGRTDTQYF
CDR3 DNA: TGTGCCAGCATCTTGAATAGCGGTAGGACAGATACTCAGTATTTT

J gene: TRBJ2-1
clone size: NA
D gene: NA
V gene: TRBV7-8
CDR3 protein: CATRRTPSSSYNEWFF
CDR3 DNA: TGTGCCACCCGGCGAACCCCGTCCTCTTCCTACAATGAGTGGTTCTTC

J gene: TRBJ2-2
clone size: NA
D gene: TRBD1
V gene: TRBV11-2
CDR3 protein: CATSSRRGRADTGDLFF
CDR3 DNA: TGTGCCACCAGCTCCAGAAGGGGGCGAGCGGACACCGGGGACCTGTTTTTT

J gene: TRBJ2-7
clone size: many
D gene: TRBD2
V gene: TRBV29-1
CDR3 protein: CSVASGTYEQYF
CDR3 DNA: TGCAGCGTTGCTAGCGGGACCTACGAGCAGTACTTC

J gene: TRBJ2-2
clone size: NA
D gene: NA
V gene: TRBV6-1
CDR3 protein: CGSDEGGTGELFF
CDR3 DNA: TGTGGCAGTGATGAAGGGGGAACCGGGGAGCTGTTTTTT

J gene: TRBJ1-1
clone size: NA
D gene: NA
V gene: TRBV5-6
CDR3 protein: CASSLDSTRRGATETLF
CDR3 DNA: TGTGCCAGCAGCTTGGATAGTACGAGAAGGGGGGCCACTGAAACTCTGTTT